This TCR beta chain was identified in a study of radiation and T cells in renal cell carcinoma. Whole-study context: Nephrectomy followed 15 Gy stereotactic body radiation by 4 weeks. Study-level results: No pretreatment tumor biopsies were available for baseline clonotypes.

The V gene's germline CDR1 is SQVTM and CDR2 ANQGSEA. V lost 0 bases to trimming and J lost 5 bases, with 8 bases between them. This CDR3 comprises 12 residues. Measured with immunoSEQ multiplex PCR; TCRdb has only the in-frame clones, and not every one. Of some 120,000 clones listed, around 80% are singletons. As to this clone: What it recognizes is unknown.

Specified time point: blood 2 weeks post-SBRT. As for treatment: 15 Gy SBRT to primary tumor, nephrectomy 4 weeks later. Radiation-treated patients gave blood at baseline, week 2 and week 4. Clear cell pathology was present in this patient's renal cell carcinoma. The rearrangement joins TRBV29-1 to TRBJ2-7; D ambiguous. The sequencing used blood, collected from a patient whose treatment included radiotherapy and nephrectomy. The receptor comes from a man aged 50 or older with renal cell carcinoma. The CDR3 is CSVEDSTDEQYF. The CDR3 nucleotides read TGCAGCGTTGAAGATAGTACAGACGAGCAGTACTTC.